This T cell receptor (beta chain) was sequenced for a study of T cells in Graves' hyperthyroidism and ophthalmopathy. Trimming took off 2 bases at V and 0 bases at J, with 11 bases between the two ends. Germline CDR1 reads MDHEN; CDR2 reads SYDVKM. The CDR3 is made up of 16 amino acids. TCR beta CDR3 sequences were amplified from RNA transcripts. The TCR CDR3 first-round RT-PCR relied on the HTBI primer set. Using its own MiXCR run on the multiplex PCR reads, TCRdb lists one record per CDR3 protein. Of a few hundred thousand distinct CDR3 sequences in the sample, around 20% were seen once. This clonotype was observed at least ten times. Stable Graves' hyperthyroidism meant no ophthalmopathy progression within 18 months. Patients were aged 18 to 65, had disease duration under 2 months, and had newly diagnosed hyperthyroidism.

The source of this sequence is a man between 18 and 29 years old with Graves' hyperthyroidism. The chain is built from TRBV28 and TRBJ1-5; D not resolved. Sequences were obtained from blood. The CDR3, as DNA: TGTGCCAGCAGTTTACGAGACACCAATAGCAATCAGCCCCAGCATTTT. Amino acids: CASSLRDTNSNQPQHF. The full variable domain, rest sourced from reference TRBV28 and TRBJ1-5, is DVKVTQSSRYLVKRTGEKVFLECVQDMDHENMFWYRQDPGLGLRLIYFSYDVKMKEKGDIPEGYSVSREKKERFSLILESASTNQTSMYLCASSLRDTNSNQPQHFGDGTRLSIL.